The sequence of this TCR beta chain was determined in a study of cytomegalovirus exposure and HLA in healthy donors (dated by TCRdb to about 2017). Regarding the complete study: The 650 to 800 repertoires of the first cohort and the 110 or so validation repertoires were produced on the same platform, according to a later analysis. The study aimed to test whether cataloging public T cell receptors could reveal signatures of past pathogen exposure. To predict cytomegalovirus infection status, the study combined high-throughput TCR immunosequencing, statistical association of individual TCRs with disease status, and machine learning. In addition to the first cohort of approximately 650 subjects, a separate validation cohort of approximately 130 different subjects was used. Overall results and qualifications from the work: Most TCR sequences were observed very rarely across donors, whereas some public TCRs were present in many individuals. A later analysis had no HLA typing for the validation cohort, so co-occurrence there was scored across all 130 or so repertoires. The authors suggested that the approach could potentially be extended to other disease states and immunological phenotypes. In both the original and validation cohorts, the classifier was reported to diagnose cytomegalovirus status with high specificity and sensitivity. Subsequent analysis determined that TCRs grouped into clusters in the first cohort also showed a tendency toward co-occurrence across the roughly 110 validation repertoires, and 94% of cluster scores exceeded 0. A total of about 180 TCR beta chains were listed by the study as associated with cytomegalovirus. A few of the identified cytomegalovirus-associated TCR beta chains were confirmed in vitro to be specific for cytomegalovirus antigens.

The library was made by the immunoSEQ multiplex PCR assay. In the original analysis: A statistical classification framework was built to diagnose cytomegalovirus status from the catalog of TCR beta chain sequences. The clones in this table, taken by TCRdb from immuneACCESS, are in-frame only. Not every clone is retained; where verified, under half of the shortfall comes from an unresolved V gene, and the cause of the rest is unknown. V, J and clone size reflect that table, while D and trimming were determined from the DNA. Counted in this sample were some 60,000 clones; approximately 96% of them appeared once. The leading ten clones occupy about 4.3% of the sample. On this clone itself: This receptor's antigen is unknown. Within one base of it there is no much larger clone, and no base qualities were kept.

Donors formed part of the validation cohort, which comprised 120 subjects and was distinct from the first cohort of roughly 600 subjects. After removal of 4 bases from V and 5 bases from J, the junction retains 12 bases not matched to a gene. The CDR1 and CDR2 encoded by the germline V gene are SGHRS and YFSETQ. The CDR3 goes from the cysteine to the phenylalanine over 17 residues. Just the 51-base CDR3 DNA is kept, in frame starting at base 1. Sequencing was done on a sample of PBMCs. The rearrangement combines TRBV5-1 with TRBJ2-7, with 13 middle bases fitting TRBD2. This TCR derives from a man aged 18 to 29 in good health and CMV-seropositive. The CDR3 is CASSTGLAGVRTHEQYF. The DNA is TGCGCCAGCAGCACCGGACTAGCGGGAGTTCGAACCCACGAGCAGTACTTC.